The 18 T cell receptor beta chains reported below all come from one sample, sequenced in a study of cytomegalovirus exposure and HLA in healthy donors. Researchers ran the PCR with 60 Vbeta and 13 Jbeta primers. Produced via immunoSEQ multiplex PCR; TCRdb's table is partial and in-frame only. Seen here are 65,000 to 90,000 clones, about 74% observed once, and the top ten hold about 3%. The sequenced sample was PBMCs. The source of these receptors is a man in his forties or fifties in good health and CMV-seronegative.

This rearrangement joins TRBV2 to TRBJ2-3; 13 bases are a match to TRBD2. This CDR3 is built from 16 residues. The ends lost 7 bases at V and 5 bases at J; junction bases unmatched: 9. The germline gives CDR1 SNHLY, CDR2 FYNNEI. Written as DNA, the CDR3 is TGTGCCAGCACCAAAACTAGCGGGGGGGGCGAAGATACGCAGTATTTT. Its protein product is CASTKTSGGGEDTQYF.

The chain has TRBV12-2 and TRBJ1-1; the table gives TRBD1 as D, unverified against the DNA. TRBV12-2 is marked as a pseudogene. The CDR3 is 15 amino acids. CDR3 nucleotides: TGTGCAAGTCGCTTAATACACTCTTGGGCCACTGAAGCTTTCTTT. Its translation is CASRLIHSWATEAFF.

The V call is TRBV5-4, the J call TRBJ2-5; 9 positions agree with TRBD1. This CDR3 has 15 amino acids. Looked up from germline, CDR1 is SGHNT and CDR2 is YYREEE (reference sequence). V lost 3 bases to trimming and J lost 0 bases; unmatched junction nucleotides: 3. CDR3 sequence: CASSSDRGNQETQYF. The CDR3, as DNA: TGTGCCAGCAGCTCGGACAGGGGCAACCAAGAGACCCAGTACTTC.

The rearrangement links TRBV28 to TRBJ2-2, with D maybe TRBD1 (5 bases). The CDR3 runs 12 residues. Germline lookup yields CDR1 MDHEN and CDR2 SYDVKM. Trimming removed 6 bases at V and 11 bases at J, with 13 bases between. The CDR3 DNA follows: TGTGCCAGCAGGCTGAACAGGCTAGAGCTGTTTTTT. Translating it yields CASRLNRLELFF. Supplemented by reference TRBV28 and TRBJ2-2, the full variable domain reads DVKVTQSSRYLVKRTGEKVFLECVQDMDHENMFWYRQDPGLGLRLIYFSYDVKMKEKGDIPEGYSVSREKKERFSLILESASTNQTSMYLCASRLNRLELFFGEGSRLTVL.

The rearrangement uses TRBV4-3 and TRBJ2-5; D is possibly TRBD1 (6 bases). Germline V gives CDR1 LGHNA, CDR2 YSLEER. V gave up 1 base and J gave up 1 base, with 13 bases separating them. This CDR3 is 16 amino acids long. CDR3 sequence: CASSQGMGALQETQYF. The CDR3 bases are TGCGCCAGCAGCCAAGGAATGGGGGCCCTCCAAGAGACCCAGTACTTC.

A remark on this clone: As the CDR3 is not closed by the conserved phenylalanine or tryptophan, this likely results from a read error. The CDR3 reads CASSQTTGPLNEKLFL. CDR3 nucleotide sequence: TGTGCCAGCAGCCAGACCACAGGACCGCTCAATGAAAAACTGTTTCTT. This chain uses TRBV5-6 with TRBJ1-4; D might be TRBD1 (5 bases). CDR3 size: 16 residues. Germline V gene sequence: CDR1 SGHDT, CDR2 YYEEEE. The V gene lost 4 bases and the J gene lost 5 bases, with 18 bases spanning the gap.

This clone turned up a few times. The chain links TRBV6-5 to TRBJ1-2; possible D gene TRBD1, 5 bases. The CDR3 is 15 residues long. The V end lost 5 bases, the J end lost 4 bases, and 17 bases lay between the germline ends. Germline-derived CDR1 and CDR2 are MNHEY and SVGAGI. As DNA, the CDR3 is TGTGCCAGCAGTCGGCTCGGGGGAACTACCTATGGCTACACCTTC. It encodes CASSRLGGTTYGYTF.

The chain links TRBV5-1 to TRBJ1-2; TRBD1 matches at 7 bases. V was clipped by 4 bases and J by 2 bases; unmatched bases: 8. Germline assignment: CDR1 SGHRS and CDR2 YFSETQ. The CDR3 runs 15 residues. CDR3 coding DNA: TGCGCCAGCAGCGATACAGGGGAGGAGAACTATGGCTACACCTTC. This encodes CASSDTGEENYGYTF.

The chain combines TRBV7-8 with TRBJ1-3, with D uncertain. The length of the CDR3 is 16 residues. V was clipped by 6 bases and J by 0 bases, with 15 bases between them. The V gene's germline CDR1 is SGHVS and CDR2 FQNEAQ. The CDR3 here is CASRLRPPGSGNTIYF. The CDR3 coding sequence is TGTGCCAGCAGACTGAGGCCGCCGGGCTCTGGAAACACCATATATTTT.

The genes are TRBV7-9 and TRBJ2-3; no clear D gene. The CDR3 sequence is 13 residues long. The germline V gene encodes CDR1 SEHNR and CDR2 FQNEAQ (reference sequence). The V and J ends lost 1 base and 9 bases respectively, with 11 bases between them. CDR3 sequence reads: CASSLVSAQTQYF. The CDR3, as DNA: TGTGCCAGCAGCTTAGTATCCGCCCAGACGCAGTATTTT.

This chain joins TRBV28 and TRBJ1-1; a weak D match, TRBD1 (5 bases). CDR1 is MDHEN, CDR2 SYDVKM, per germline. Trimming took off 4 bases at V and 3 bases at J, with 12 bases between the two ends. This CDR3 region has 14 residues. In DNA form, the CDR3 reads TGTGCCAGCAGTTCGATAGGGGAGGACACTGAAGCTTTCTTT. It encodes CASSSIGEDTEAFF.

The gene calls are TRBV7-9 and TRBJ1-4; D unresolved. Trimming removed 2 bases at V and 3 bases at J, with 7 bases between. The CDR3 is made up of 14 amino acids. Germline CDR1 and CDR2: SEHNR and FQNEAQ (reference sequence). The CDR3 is CASSLFQSNEKLFF. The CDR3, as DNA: TGTGCCAGCAGCTTATTCCAGTCTAATGAAAAACTGTTTTTT.

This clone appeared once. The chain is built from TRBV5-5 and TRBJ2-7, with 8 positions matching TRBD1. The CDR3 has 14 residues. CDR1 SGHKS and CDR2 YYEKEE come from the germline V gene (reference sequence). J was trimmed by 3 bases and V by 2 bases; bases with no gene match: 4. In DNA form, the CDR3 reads TGTGCCAGCAGCTTTCCAGGGGGCAACTACGAGCAGTACTTC. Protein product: CASSFPGGNYEQYF. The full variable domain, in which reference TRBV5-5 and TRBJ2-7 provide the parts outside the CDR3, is DAGVTQSPTHLIKTRGQQVTLRCSPISGHKSVSWYQQVLGQGPQFIFQYYEKEERGRGNFPDRFSARQFPNYSSELNVNALLLGDSALYLCASSFPGGNYEQYFGPGTRLTVT.

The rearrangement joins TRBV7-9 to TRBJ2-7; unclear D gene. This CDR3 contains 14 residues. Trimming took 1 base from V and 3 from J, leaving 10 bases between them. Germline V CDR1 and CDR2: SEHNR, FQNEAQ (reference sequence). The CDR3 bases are TGTGCCAGCAGCTTAGTTTCTCGACTCTACGAGCAGTACTTC. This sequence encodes CASSLVSRLYEQYF.

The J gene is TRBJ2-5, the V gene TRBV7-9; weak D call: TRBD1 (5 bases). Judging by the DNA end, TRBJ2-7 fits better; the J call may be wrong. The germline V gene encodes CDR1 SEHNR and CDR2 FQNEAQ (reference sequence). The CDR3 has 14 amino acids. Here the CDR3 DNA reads TGTGCCAGCAGCTTGAAGACAGCCAGCTACGAGCAGTACTTC. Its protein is CASSLKTASYEQYF.

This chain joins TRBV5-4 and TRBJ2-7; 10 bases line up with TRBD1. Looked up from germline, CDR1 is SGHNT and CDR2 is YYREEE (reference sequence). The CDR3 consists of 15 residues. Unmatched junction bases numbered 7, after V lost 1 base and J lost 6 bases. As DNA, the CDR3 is TGTGCCAGCAGCTTGTGGGGACAGGGGCCGGTCGAGCAGTACTTC. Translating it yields CASSLWGQGPVEQYF.

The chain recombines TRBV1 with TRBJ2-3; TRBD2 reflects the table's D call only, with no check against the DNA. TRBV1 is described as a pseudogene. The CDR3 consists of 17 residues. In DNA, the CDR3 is TGCACCAGCAGCCAAGGTATGAGCGGGGGGGAGACAGATACGCAGTATTTT. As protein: CTSSQGMSGGETDTQYF.

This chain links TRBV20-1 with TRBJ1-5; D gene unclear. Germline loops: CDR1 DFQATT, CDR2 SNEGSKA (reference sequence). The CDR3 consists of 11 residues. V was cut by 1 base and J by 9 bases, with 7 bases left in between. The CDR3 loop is CSARGALPQHF. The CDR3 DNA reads TGCAGTGCTAGAGGGGCTTTGCCCCAGCATTTT.